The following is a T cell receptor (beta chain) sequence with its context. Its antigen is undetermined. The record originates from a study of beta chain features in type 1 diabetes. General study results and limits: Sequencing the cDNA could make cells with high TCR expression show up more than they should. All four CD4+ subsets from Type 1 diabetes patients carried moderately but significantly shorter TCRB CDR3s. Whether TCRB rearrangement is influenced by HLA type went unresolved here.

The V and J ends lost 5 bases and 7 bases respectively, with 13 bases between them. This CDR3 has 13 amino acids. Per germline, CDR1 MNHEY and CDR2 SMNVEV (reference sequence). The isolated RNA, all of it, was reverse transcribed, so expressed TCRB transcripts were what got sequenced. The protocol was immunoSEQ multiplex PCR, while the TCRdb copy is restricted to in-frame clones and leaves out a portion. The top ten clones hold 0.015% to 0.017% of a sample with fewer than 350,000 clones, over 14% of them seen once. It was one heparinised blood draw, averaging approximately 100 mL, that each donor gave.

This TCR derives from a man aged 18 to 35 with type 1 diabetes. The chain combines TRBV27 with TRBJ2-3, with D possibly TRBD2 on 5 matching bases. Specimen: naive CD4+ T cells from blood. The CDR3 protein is CASSPSGVNTQYF. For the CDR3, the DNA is TGTGCCAGCAGTCCCTCCGGGGTGAATACGCAGTATTTT.